The T cell receptor beta chain under discussion was sequenced for a study of blood T cell repertoires in COVID-19. Study-level information: The study drew acute and convalescent COVID-19 samples from the United States, Italy and Spain. The analysed material was cDNA or gDNA that came from T cells, B-cell-depleted T cells, or PBMCs.

J lost 2 bases, V lost 2 bases, and 9 bases had no gene match. Per germline, CDR1 MNHGY and CDR2 SVAAGI. This CDR3 is 18 amino acids long. As handled by the study authors: For nucleated cells, counts were estimated from reference gene primer amplification. The assay was immunoSEQ multiplex PCR, and TCRdb's table has in-frame clones only and misses some. The D gene and trimming were derived from the DNA, and the V and J assignments and clone size from that table. The table records about 130,000 clones, 81% of them present only once. The Seattle site enrolled patients during active infection and followed them longitudinally.

The chain joins TRBV6-9 to TRBJ2-2, with 9 positions matching TRBD2. Sequenced material: peripheral blood. This clonotype originated in a young man with COVID-19, enrolled during active disease. The CDR3 here is CASSYRRLAVKNTGELFF. Here the CDR3 DNA reads TGTGCCAGCAGTTATCGGCGACTAGCGGTGAAAAACACCGGGGAGCTGTTTTTT.